These T cell receptor beta chains were read from a single sample in a study of OX40 agonist ivuxolimab in advanced cancers. The protocol was immunoSEQ multiplex PCR, while the TCRdb copy is restricted to in-frame clones and leaves out a portion. The sample includes approximately 70,000 clones, approximately 80% seen only once; the top ten take 4.5% to 6%. The specimen was CD4+ or CD8+ T cells sorted from blood, collected in a trial of the OX40 agonist ivuxolimab. The origin of the receptors is an adult with an advanced solid tumor such as melanoma, head and neck, liver or kidney cancer. CDR3s include the opening cysteine and the closing phenylalanine or tryptophan. Each record gives: clone size, D gene, V gene, J gene, CDR3 protein, CDR3 DNA. The D gene is left open where the match is weak. Expanded clones get a size class; other rows say once, few or many, or leave the size out.

size: once; D: TRBD1; V: TRBV6-4; J: TRBJ2-5; CDR3: CASRKRQGETQYF; DNA: TGTGCCAGCAGGAAAAGACAGGGGGAGACCCAGTACTTC
size: NA; D: NA; V: TRBV7-9; J: TRBJ2-3; CDR3: CASSLAGTSSTDTQYF; DNA: TGTGCCAGCAGCTTAGCGGGTACGAGTAGCACAGATACGCAGTATTTT
size: NA; D: TRBD2; V: TRBV11-2; J: TRBJ2-7; CDR3: CASSLTSGGEYYEQYF; DNA: TGTGCCAGCAGTCTGACTAGCGGGGGGGAATATTACGAGCAGTACTTC
size: NA; D: NA; V: TRBV6-6; J: TRBJ1-5; CDR3: CASRNEHISNQPQHF; DNA: TGTGCCAGCAGAAACGAGCATATTAGCAATCAGCCCCAGCATTTT
size: NA; D: TRBD1; V: TRBV6-5; J: TRBJ1-3; CDR3: CASSIGTAGNTIYF; DNA: TGTGCCAGCAGCATTGGGACAGCTGGAAACACCATATATTTT
size: NA; D: TRBD2; V: TRBV19; J: TRBJ2-5; CDR3: CASSWRLAGEETQYF; DNA: TGTGCCAGTAGTTGGCGACTAGCGGGAGAAGAGACCCAGTACTTC
size: NA; D: NA; V: TRBV29-1; J: TRBJ1-5; CDR3: CSVVSGGNQPQHF; DNA: TGCAGCGTTGTGTCTGGGGGCAATCAGCCCCAGCATTTT
size: NA; D: TRBD2; V: TRBV6-5; J: TRBJ2-1; CDR3: CASSYILAGGGEQFF; DNA: TGTGCCAGCAGTTACATCCTAGCGGGAGGAGGTGAGCAGTTCTTC
size: few; D: NA; V: TRBV28; J: TRBJ2-7; CDR3: CAISAVSSYEQYF; DNA: TGTGCCATCTCGGCGGTGAGCTCCTACGAGCAGTACTTC
size: NA; D: NA; V: TRBV5-4; J: TRBJ2-2; CDR3: CASSLPVYRASDTGELFF; DNA: TGTGCCAGCAGCTTGCCAGTTTATCGGGCCTCCGACACCGGGGAGCTGTTTTTT